This T cell receptor (beta chain) was captured by sequencing in a study of cytomegalovirus exposure and HLA in healthy donors. Study background: Earlier, approximately 180 million T cells were analyzed, and around 100 million unique TCR beta sequences were found among them.

With 60 Vbeta and 13 Jbeta primers, the PCR was carried out. Assay used: immunoSEQ multiplex PCR; TCRdb lists only in-frame clones, some missing. The sample has about 160,000 clones, around 80% seen once. CDR3 size: 15 residues. V was cut by 0 bases and J by 1 base, with 10 bases left in between. Germline CDR1 MGHRA, CDR2 YSYEKL. Specimen: PBMCs. The rearrangement uses TRBV4-1 and TRBJ2-7; D remains unclear. The source of this sequence is a man in his forties or fifties in good health and CMV-seropositive. The CDR3: CASSQDVGQSYEQYV. In DNA, the CDR3 is TGCGCCAGCAGCCAAGATGTGGGCCAGTCCTACGAGCAGTACGTC.